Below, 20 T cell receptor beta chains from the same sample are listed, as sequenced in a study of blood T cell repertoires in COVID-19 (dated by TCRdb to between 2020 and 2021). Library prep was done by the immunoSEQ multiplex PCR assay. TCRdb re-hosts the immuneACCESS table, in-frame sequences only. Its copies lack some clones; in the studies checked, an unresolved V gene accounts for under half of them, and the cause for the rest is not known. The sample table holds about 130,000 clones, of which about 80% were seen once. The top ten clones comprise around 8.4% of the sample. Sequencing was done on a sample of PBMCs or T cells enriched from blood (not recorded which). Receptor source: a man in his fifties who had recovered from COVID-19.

CDR3 bases: TGTGCCAGCAGTGGCGAGATTGGACGGGGGCAGTACTTC. As protein: CASSGEIGRGQYF. The chain recombines TRBV25-1 with TRBJ2-7; weak D call: TRBD2 (5 bases). There are 13 residues in the CDR3. Germline V gene sequence: CDR1 MGHDK, CDR2 SYGVNS. V gave up 4 bases and J gave up 9 bases, with 16 bases separating them.

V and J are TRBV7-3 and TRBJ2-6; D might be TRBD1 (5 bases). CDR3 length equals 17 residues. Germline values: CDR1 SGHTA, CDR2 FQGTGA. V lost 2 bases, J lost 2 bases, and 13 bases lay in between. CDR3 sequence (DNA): TGTGCCAGCAGCTTAGTTGTCAGCAGGGCTGGGGCCAACGTCCTGACTTTC. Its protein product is CASSLVVSRAGANVLTF.

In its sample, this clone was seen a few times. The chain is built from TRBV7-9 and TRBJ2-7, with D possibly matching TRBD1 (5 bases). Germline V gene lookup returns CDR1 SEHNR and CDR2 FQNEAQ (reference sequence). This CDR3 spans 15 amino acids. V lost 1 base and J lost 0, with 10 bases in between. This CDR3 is CASSLVTGHSYEQYF. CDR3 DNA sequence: TGTGCCAGCAGCTTAGTAACAGGACACTCCTACGAGCAGTACTTC.

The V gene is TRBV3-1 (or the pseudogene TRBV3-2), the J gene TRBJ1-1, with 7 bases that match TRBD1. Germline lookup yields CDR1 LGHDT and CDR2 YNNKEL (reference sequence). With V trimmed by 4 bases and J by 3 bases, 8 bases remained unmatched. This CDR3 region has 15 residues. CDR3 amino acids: CASSLRQGGYTEAFF. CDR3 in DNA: TGTGCCAGCAGCCTCAGACAGGGTGGATACACTGAAGCTTTCTTT.

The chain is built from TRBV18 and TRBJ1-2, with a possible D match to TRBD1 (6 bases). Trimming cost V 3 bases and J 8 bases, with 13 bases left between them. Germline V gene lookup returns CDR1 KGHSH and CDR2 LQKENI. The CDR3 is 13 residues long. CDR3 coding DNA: TGTGCCAGCTCACCCCAAACAGGGAACGGCTACACCTTC. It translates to CASSPQTGNGYTF.

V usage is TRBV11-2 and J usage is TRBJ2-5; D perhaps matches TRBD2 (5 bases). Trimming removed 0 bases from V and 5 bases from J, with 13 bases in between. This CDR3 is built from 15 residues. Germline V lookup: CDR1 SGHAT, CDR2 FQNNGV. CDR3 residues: CASSLEAGGEETQYF. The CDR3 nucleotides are TGTGCCAGCAGCTTAGAGGCGGGTGGTGAGGAGACCCAGTACTTC.

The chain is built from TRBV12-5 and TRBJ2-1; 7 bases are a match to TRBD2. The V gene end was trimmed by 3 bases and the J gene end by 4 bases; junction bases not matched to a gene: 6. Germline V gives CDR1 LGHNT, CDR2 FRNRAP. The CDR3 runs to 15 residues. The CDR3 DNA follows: TGTGCTAGTGGTTTTTTTGGGGGACTATACAATGAGCAGTTCTTC. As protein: CASGFFGGLYNEQFF.

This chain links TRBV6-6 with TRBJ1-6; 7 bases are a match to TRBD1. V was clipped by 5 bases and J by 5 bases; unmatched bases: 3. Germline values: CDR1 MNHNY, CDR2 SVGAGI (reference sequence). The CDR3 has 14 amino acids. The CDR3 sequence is CASSADRNNSPLHF. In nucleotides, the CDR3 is TGTGCCAGCAGTGCGGACAGGAATAATTCACCCCTCCACTTT.

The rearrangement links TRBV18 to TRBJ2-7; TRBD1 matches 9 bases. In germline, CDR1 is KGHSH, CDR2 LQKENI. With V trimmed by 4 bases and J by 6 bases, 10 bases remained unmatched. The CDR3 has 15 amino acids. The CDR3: CASSLPGQGGGEQYF. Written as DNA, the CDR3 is TGTGCCAGCTCACTCCCGGGACAGGGTGGGGGCGAGCAGTACTTC. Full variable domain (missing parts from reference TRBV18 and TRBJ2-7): NAGVMQNPRHLVRRRGQEARLRCSPMKGHSHVYWYRQLPEEGLKFMVYLQKENIIDESGMPKERFSAEFPKEGPSILRIQQVVRGDSAAYFCASSLPGQGGGEQYFGPGTRLTVT.

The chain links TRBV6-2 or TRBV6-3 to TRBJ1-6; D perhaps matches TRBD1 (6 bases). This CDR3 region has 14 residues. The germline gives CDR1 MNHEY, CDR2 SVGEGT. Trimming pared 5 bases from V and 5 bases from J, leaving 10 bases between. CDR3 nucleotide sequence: TGTGCCAGCAGTGGACAGTTTAATAATTCACCCCTCCACTTT. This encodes CASSGQFNNSPLHF.

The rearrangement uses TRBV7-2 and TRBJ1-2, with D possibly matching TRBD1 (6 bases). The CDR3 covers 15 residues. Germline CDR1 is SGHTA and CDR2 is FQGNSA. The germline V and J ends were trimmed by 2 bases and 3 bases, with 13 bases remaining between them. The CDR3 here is CASSLRGASDYGYTF. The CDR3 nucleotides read TGTGCCAGCAGCTTACGGGGGGCGAGTGACTATGGCTACACCTTC.

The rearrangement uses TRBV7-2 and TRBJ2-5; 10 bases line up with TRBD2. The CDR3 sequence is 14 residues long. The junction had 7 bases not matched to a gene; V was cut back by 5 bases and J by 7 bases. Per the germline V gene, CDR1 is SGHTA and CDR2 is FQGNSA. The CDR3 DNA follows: TGTGCCAGCAGCCCCGCCAGCGGGGGGGGGACCCAGTACTTC. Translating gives CASSPASGGGTQYF.

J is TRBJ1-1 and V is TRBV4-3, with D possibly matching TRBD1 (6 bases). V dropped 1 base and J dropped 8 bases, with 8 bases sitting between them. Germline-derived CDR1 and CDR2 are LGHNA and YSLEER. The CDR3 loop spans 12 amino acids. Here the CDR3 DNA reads TGCGCCAGCAGCCAAGTCACAGGGGAAGCTTTCTTT. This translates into CASSQVTGEAFF.

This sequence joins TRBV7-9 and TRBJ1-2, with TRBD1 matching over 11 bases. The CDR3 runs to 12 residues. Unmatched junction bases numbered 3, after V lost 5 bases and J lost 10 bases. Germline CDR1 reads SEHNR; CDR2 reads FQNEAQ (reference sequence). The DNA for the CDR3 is TGTGCCAGCAGCCAGGGACAGGGGGACTACACCTTC. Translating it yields CASSQGQGDYTF. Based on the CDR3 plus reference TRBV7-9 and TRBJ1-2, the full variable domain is DTGVSQNPRHKITKRGQNVTFRCDPISEHNRLYWYRQTLGQGPEFLTYFQNEAQLEKSRLLSDRFSAERPKGSFSTLEIQRTEQGDSAMYLCASSQGQGDYTFGSGTRLTVV.

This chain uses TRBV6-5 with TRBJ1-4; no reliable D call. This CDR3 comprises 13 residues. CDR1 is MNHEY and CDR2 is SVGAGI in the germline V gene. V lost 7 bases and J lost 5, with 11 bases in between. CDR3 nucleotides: TGTGCCAGCAAGCGCGGAACCAATGAAAAACTGTTTTTT. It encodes CASKRGTNEKLFF.

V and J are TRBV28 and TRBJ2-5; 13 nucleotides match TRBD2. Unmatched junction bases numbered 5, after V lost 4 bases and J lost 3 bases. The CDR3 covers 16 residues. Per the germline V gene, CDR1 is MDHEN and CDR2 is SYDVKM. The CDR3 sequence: CASSSPGTSGEETQYF. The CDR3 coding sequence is TGTGCCAGCAGTTCCCCGGGGACTAGCGGGGAAGAGACCCAGTACTTC.

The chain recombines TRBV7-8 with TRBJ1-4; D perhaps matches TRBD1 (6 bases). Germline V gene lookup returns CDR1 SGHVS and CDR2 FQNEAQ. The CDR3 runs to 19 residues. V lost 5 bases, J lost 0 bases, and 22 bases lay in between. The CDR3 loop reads CASSLGRTGQTATNEKLFF. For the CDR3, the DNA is TGTGCCAGCAGCCTAGGCCGAACCGGACAGACCGCAACTAATGAAAAACTGTTTTTT.

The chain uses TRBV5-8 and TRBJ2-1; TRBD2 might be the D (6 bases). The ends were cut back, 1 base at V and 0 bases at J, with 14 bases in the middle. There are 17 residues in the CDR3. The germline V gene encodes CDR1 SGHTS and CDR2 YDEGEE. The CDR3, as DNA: TGTGCCAGCAGCTTGATGTTGGCGGGGAGCTCCTACAATGAGCAGTTCTTC. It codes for CASSLMLAGSSYNEQFF.

In DNA form, the CDR3 reads TGTGCCAGTAATGCCGTAGGACAGGGGAGCTATGGCTACACCTTC. Amino acid sequence: CASNAVGQGSYGYTF. This rearrangement joins TRBV19 to TRBJ1-2; 9 bases are a match to TRBD1. The J segment lost 4 bases and the V segment lost 7 bases, leaving 10 bases of the junction unmatched. The CDR3 covers 15 residues. Germline V gene lookup returns CDR1 LNHDA and CDR2 SQIVND (reference sequence).

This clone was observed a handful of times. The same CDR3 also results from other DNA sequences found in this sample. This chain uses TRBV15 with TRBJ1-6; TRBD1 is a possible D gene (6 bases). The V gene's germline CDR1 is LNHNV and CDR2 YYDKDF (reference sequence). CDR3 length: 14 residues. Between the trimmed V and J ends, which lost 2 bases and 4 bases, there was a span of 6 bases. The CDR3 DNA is TGTGCCACCAGCAGACAGGGGTATAATTCACCCCTCCACTTT. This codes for CATSRQGYNSPLHF.